This T cell receptor beta chain appears in the sequencing data of a study of T-cell reconstitution after alpha-beta-depleted transplantation in children. Trimming cost V 5 bases and J 0 bases, with 16 bases left between them. The germline CDR1 and CDR2 sequences are SGHTA and FQGNSA. CDR3 size: 16 residues. Preparation of the TCRbeta library used unique molecular identifiers. Each CDR3 protein gets one entry after TCRdb re-called the PCR reads with MiXCR. The top ten clones hold 1.1% of a sample with hundreds of thousands of distinct CDR3 sequences, roughly 17% of them seen once. This chain uses TRBV7-2 with TRBJ1-1; tentatively, D is TRBD1 (5 bases). The receptor's source is a human donor who donated a stem cell graft to a child with acute myeloid leukemia. The material was PBMCs from the stem cell graft donor, obtained from the stem cell graft. As DNA, the CDR3 is TGTGCCAGCAGCGCGGGGGACGGTCGCATGAACACTGAAGCTTTCTTT. This sequence encodes CASSAGDGRMNTEAFF.